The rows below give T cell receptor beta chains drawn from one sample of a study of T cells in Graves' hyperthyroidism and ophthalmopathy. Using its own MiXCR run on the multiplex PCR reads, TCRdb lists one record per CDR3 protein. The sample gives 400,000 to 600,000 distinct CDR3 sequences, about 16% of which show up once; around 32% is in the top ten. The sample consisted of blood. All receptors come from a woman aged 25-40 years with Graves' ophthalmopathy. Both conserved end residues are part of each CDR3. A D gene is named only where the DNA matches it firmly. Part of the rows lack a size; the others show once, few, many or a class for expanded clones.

cdr3_aa: CASSFTGQGAPYEQYF; cdr3_nt: TGCGCCAGCAGCTTTACAGGACAGGGGGCCCCCTACGAGCAGTACTTC; clone_size: many; d_call: TRBD1; j_call: TRBJ2-7; v_call: TRBV5-1
cdr3_aa: CASNRLAANTGELFF; cdr3_nt: TGTGCCAGCAATCGACTAGCGGCGAACACCGGGGAGCTGTTTTTT; clone_size: -; d_call: TRBD2; j_call: TRBJ2-2; v_call: TRBV2
cdr3_aa: CASSAREEGEQYF; cdr3_nt: TGTGCCAGCAGTGCCCGAGAAGAAGGCGAGCAGTACTTC; clone_size: few; d_call: -; j_call: TRBJ2-7; v_call: TRBV6-1
cdr3_aa: CSANSVNTHLGTEAFF; cdr3_nt: TGCAGTGCAAATAGTGTGAACACTCATTTGGGCACTGAAGCTTTCTTT; clone_size: many; d_call: -; j_call: TRBJ1-1; v_call: TRBV20-1
cdr3_aa: CASSQALFGRRTDTQYF; cdr3_nt: TGCGCCAGCAGCCAAGCTTTGTTCGGGAGGCGCACAGATACGCAGTATTTT; clone_size: few; d_call: TRBD2; j_call: TRBJ2-3; v_call: TRBV4-1
cdr3_aa: CASSPRRAIDTQYF; cdr3_nt: TGTGCCAGCTCACCACGTCGGGCCATAGATACGCAGTATTTT; clone_size: once; d_call: -; j_call: TRBJ2-3; v_call: TRBV18
cdr3_aa: CASSVSGVNEQFF; cdr3_nt: TGTGCCAGCAGCGTATCAGGGGTCAATGAGCAGTTCTTC; clone_size: many; d_call: -; j_call: TRBJ2-1; v_call: TRBV28
cdr3_aa: CASSPDRDPYNQPQHF; cdr3_nt: TGTGCCAGCTCACCAGACAGGGATCCTTACAATCAGCCCCAGCATTTT; clone_size: many; d_call: TRBD1; j_call: TRBJ1-5; v_call: TRBV18
cdr3_aa: CASSQVGATEYQETQYF; cdr3_nt: TGCGCCAGCAGCCAAGTTGGTGCGACCGAGTACCAAGAGACCCAGTACTTC; clone_size: -; d_call: -; j_call: TRBJ2-5; v_call: TRBV4-3
cdr3_aa: CSARLAGLDYEQYF; cdr3_nt: TGCAGTGCTAGGCTAGCGGGGTTGGACTACGAGCAGTACTTC; clone_size: -; d_call: TRBD2; j_call: TRBJ2-7; v_call: TRBV20-1
cdr3_aa: CASSSAGGPYNEQFF; cdr3_nt: TGTGCCAGCAGCTCAGCGGGAGGGCCCTACAATGAGCAGTTCTTC; clone_size: many; d_call: TRBD2; j_call: TRBJ2-1; v_call: TRBV5-6
cdr3_aa: CASSRDSRAYGYTF; cdr3_nt: TGTGCCAGCAGTCGGGACAGCCGAGCCTATGGCTACACCTTC; clone_size: -; d_call: TRBD1; j_call: TRBJ1-2; v_call: TRBV5-6
cdr3_aa: CASRAGGLAGGPFGNEQFF; cdr3_nt: TGTGCCAGCAGAGCCGGAGGACTAGCGGGAGGGCCGTTCGGAAATGAGCAGTTCTTC; clone_size: many; d_call: TRBD2; j_call: TRBJ2-1; v_call: TRBV28
cdr3_aa: CSVELAASYEQYF; cdr3_nt: TGCAGCGTTGAGCTAGCGGCCTCCTACGAGCAGTACTTC; clone_size: -; d_call: TRBD2; j_call: TRBJ2-7; v_call: TRBV29-1
cdr3_aa: CASSSAGGNNEQFF; cdr3_nt: TGTGCCAGCAGCTCCGCGGGCGGAAACAATGAGCAGTTCTTC; clone_size: -; d_call: -; j_call: TRBJ2-1; v_call: TRBV7-7
cdr3_aa: CSATDGGTSVSYEQYF; cdr3_nt: TGCAGTGCAACTGATGGAGGGACTAGCGTGTCCTACGAGCAGTACTTC; clone_size: many; d_call: TRBD2; j_call: TRBJ2-7; v_call: TRBV20-1
cdr3_aa: CASLGSGRANEQFF; cdr3_nt: TGTGCCAGTCTGGGTAGCGGGAGGGCCAATGAGCAGTTCTTC; clone_size: many; d_call: TRBD2; j_call: TRBJ2-1; v_call: TRBV7-2
cdr3_aa: CASSYGVGASYEQYF; cdr3_nt: TGTGCCAGCAGTTACGGTGTAGGGGCTTCCTACGAGCAGTACTTC; clone_size: many; d_call: -; j_call: TRBJ2-7; v_call: TRBV6-6
cdr3_aa: CASSQSIPGPGSSYEQYF; cdr3_nt: TGCGCCAGCAGCCAGAGCATTCCGGGACCCGGGAGCTCCTACGAGCAGTACTTC; clone_size: few; d_call: -; j_call: TRBJ2-7; v_call: TRBV4-3
cdr3_aa: CASSQEGTIQNIQYF; cdr3_nt: TGTGCCAGCAGCCAAGAAGGAACTATTCAAAACATTCAGTACTTC; clone_size: many; d_call: -; j_call: TRBJ2-4; v_call: TRBV3-1
cdr3_aa: CATSVAGSQPQHF; cdr3_nt: TGTGCCACTAGCGTGGCAGGGAGTCAGCCCCAGCATTTT; clone_size: many; d_call: -; j_call: TRBJ1-5; v_call: TRBV7-2
cdr3_aa: CSVDRAGTGELFF; cdr3_nt: TGCAGCGTTGACAGGGCGGGCACCGGGGAGCTGTTTTTT; clone_size: few; d_call: -; j_call: TRBJ2-2; v_call: TRBV29-1
cdr3_aa: CSATTWTGPNTEAFF; cdr3_nt: TGCAGTGCCACCACCTGGACAGGGCCCAACACTGAAGCTTTCTTT; clone_size: -; d_call: TRBD1; j_call: TRBJ1-1; v_call: TRBV20-1
cdr3_aa: CASSQEGAGSGNTIYF; cdr3_nt: TGCGCCAGCAGCCAAGAAGGCGCCGGTTCGGGAAACACCATATATTTT; clone_size: -; d_call: -; j_call: TRBJ1-3; v_call: TRBV4-3
cdr3_aa: CASRWISWDLLAKNIQYF; cdr3_nt: TGTGCCAGCAGGTGGATAAGCTGGGATCTACTAGCCAAAAACATTCAGTACTTC; clone_size: few; d_call: -; j_call: TRBJ2-4; v_call: TRBV12-3/TRBV12-4
cdr3_aa: CASSWQGHDNSPLHF; cdr3_nt: TGCGCCAGCAGCTGGCAGGGACACGATAATTCACCCCTCCACTTT; clone_size: few; d_call: -; j_call: TRBJ1-6; v_call: TRBV5-1
cdr3_aa: CASRGSVGTQYF; cdr3_nt: TGTGCCAGCAGAGGCAGTGTGGGTACGCAGTATTTT; clone_size: many; d_call: -; j_call: TRBJ2-3; v_call: TRBV2
cdr3_aa: CASHLSSYNEQFF; cdr3_nt: TGTGCCAGCCACTTGAGCTCCTACAATGAGCAGTTCTTC; clone_size: -; d_call: -; j_call: TRBJ2-1; v_call: TRBV7-2
cdr3_aa: CASRPRHHSYNSPLHF; cdr3_nt: TGTGCCAGCAGGCCGAGACATCACTCCTATAATTCACCCCTCCACTTT; clone_size: -; d_call: -; j_call: TRBJ1-6; v_call: TRBV5-8
cdr3_aa: CASEKEFGGADTEAFF; cdr3_nt: TGTGCCAGCGAAAAAGAATTCGGGGGCGCCGACACTGAAGCTTTCTTT; clone_size: -; d_call: -; j_call: TRBJ1-1; v_call: TRBV6-1
cdr3_aa: CASSFQQGPSNEQFF; cdr3_nt: TGTGCCAGCAGTTTCCAACAGGGTCCCTCCAATGAGCAGTTCTTC; clone_size: few; d_call: -; j_call: TRBJ2-1; v_call: TRBV28
cdr3_aa: CASSQDEGYGYTF; cdr3_nt: TGCGCCAGCAGCCAAGATGAGGGCTATGGCTACACCTTC; clone_size: many; d_call: -; j_call: TRBJ1-2; v_call: TRBV4-1
cdr3_aa: CASSLAGRGFSSYEQYF; cdr3_nt: TGTGCCAGCAGCTTAGCCGGCAGGGGGTTTAGCTCCTACGAGCAGTACTTC; clone_size: many; d_call: TRBD1; j_call: TRBJ2-7; v_call: TRBV7-2
cdr3_aa: CASSEWGQGYNEQYF; cdr3_nt: TGTGCCAGCAGTGAATGGGGGCAGGGGTACAACGAGCAGTACTTC; clone_size: many; d_call: -; j_call: TRBJ2-7; v_call: TRBV6-1
cdr3_aa: CASSPRDSGNEKLFF; cdr3_nt: TGTGCCAGCAGTCCACGGGACAGCGGGAATGAAAAACTGTTTTTT; clone_size: many; d_call: TRBD1; j_call: TRBJ1-4; v_call: TRBV28
cdr3_aa: CASSQDGGQKNIQYF; cdr3_nt: TGCGCCAGCAGCCAAGATGGGGGACAGAAAAACATTCAGTACTTC; clone_size: -; d_call: TRBD1; j_call: TRBJ2-4; v_call: TRBV4-3
cdr3_aa: CATSSRTSYEQFF; cdr3_nt: TGTGCCACCAGCAGTCGGACTAGCTATGAGCAGTTCTTC; clone_size: few; d_call: TRBD2; j_call: TRBJ2-1; v_call: TRBV15
cdr3_aa: CASSLGVGELFF; cdr3_nt: TGCGCCAGCAGCTTGGGCGTCGGGGAGCTGTTTTTT; clone_size: many; d_call: -; j_call: TRBJ2-2; v_call: TRBV5-1
cdr3_aa: CASSLGWEGTGELFF; cdr3_nt: TGTGCCAGCAGCTTGGGGTGGGAGGGCACCGGGGAGCTGTTTTTT; clone_size: few; d_call: TRBD2; j_call: TRBJ2-2; v_call: TRBV5-4